This T cell receptor beta chain was captured by sequencing in a study of human T cells and chemical hapten exposure. Overall study context: Patients additionally received therapeutic doses of diphenylcyclopropenone on the scalp once a week, and this continued throughout the roughly 26-week study.

CDR1 SGHKS and CDR2 YYEKEE come from the germline V gene (reference sequence). This CDR3 has 14 residues. V was shortened by 0 bases and J by 2 bases, with 5 bases between the two germline ends. Documented time point: pre-sensitization, week 0. The treatment: therapeutic diphenylcyclopropenone sensitization with weekly scalp DPC. TCRdb recomputed calls from the RACE reads with MiXCR, one row per CDR3 protein. The sample lists roughly 380,000 distinct CDR3 sequences, 4% to 6% seen once, with 2.5% to 3% in the top ten. This clonotype was found many times. The chain links TRBV5-5 to TRBJ2-2; no reliable D call. The source material was whole blood, sampled in connection with sensitization to the hapten diphenylcyclopropenone (DPC). This clonotype was obtained from a woman in her fifties or sixties with alopecia areata. Some clones in this sample may be carry-over from other donors' samples. The CDR3 DNA follows: TGTGCCAGCAGCTTGGCCTCTAACACCGGGGAGCTGTTTTTT. Translated: CASSLASNTGELFF.